There are a few counts of the clone carrying this T cell receptor (beta chain). The sample comes from a study of spatial heterogeneity in lung cancer. CDR3 length: 16 amino acids. CDR1 SEHNR and CDR2 FQNEAQ come from the germline V gene (reference sequence). V was clipped by 3 bases and J by 7 bases; unmatched bases: 8. Time point reported: sample taken at primary tumor resection. No cell sorting; template was whole RNA from tumor, lung tissue or PBMC. TCRdb re-called the 5' RACE reads through MiXCR, storing one row per CDR3 protein. In the table there are about 85,000 distinct CDR3 sequences, about 20% of which are singletons.

The genes are TRBV7-9 and TRBJ2-1; 11 bases are shared with TRBD1. This sequence was found in a male donor with early-stage non-small cell lung cancer. The starting material was PBMCs, obtained at surgery. DNA for the CDR3: TGTGCCAGCAGCTTGGGACAGGGGGTTCGATTGAATGAGCAGTTCTTC. This encodes CASSLGQGVRLNEQFF.